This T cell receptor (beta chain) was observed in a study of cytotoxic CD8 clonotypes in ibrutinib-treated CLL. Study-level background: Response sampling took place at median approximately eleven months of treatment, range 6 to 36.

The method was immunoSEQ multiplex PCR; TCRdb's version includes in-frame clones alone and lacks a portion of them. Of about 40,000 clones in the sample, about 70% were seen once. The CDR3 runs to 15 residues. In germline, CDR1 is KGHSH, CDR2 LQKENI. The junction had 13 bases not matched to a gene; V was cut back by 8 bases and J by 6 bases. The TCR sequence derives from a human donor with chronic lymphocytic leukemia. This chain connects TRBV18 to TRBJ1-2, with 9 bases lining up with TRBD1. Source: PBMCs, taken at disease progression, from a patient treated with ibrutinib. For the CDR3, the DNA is TGTGCCAGCACCCGTTCCGGGACAGGGTCCCATGGCTACACCTTC. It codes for CASTRSGTGSHGYTF. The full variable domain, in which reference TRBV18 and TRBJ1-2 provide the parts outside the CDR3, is NAGVMQNPRHLVRRRGQEARLRCSPMKGHSHVYWYRQLPEEGLKFMVYLQKENIIDESGMPKERFSAEFPKEGPSILRIQQVVRGDSAAYFCASTRSGTGSHGYTFGSGTRLTVV.